The rows below give T cell receptor beta chains drawn from one sample of a study of shared clonotypes between healthy human individuals. Clones were read by immunoSEQ multiplex PCR, and TCRdb kept only the in-frame ones, dropping some. The table includes under 600,000 clones, roughly 97% detected once. Sequenced input: naive CD4+ T cells sorted from blood. Source of these receptors: a woman aged 30 to 39 in good health. Both conserved end residues are part of each CDR3. The order of the fields is CDR3 protein, CDR3 DNA, J gene, clone size, V gene, D gene. D genes are given only for firm matches. Clone size is not always given. Where it is, it says once, few, many or a class for expanded clones.

CASSGLTGELFF TGTGCCAGCTCAGGACTTACCGGGGAGCTGTTTTTT TRBJ2-2 - TRBV18 -
CASSLGWGLPTYNEQFF TGTGCCAGCAGCTTAGGCTGGGGATTACCTACCTACAATGAGCAGTTCTTC TRBJ2-1 - TRBV7-2 -
CASSLNSHDIQYF TGTGCCAGCAGCTTAAACTCTCATGACATTCAGTACTTC TRBJ2-4 once TRBV7-3 -
CAIRPDSSGQPQHF TGTGCCATCAGACCCGACAGTTCCGGTCAGCCCCAGCATTTT TRBJ1-5 - TRBV10-3 -
CASSLPSYTDTQYF TGTGCCAGCAGTTTACCCTCCTACACAGATACGCAGTATTTT TRBJ2-3 once TRBV28 -
CASTTSPRGGAGPLNTEAFF TGTGCCAGCACGACCTCCCCCCGAGGGGGCGCCGGACCCTTGAACACTGAAGCTTTCTTT TRBJ1-1 - TRBV27 TRBD1
CASSLGQREAFF TGTGCCAGCAGCTTAGGTCAAAGGGAAGCTTTCTTT TRBJ1-1 - TRBV7-8 -
CASSLNRDSTQYF TGCGCCAGCAGCTTGAACCGGGACTCAACGCAGTATTTT TRBJ2-3 - TRBV5-1 -
CASSLETGYGYTF TGTGCCAGCAGCTTAGAGACAGGATATGGCTACACCTTC TRBJ1-2 - TRBV11-2 -
CASSPTVNNEQFF TGTGCCAGCAGTCCGACAGTCAACAATGAGCAGTTCTTC TRBJ2-1 - TRBV2 -
CASSLPPGKGYTF TGTGCCAGCAGCTTGCCCCCAGGGAAAGGCTACACCTTC TRBJ1-2 - TRBV5-4 -
CASRNSYEQYF TGTGCCAGCAGAAACTCCTACGAGCAGTACTTC TRBJ2-7 few TRBV28 -
CASSRQGPNQPQHF TGTGCCAGCAGCCGACAGGGCCCAAATCAGCCCCAGCATTTT TRBJ1-5 once TRBV6-1 TRBD1
CASSNLLAAFTDTQYF TGTGCCAGCAGCAACCTACTAGCGGCATTCACAGATACGCAGTATTTT TRBJ2-3 - TRBV7-9 TRBD2
CASSPLVSSTDTQYF TGTGCCAGCTCACCCCTGGTATCGAGCACAGATACGCAGTATTTT TRBJ2-3 - TRBV18 -
CASSLEGGWSTTEAFF TGTGCCAGCAGCTTAGAGGGCGGATGGTCGACCACTGAAGCTTTCTTT TRBJ1-1 - TRBV11-2 -
CASSPRQRIIDTGELFF TGTGCCAGCTCACCACGTCAACGGATCATAGACACCGGGGAGCTGTTTTTT TRBJ2-2 - TRBV18 -
CASSYSVPGGQPQHF TGTGCCAGCAGTTACTCGGTGCCTGGGGGTCAGCCCCAGCATTTT TRBJ1-5 - TRBV6-6 -
CASSPPGATSGVYNEQFF TGTGCCAGCAGCCCCCCTGGGGCTACTAGCGGGGTGTACAATGAGCAGTTCTTC TRBJ2-1 - TRBV28 TRBD2
CASSPAGSTGELFF TGTGCCAGCTCACCGGCAGGGTCCACCGGGGAGCTGTTTTTT TRBJ2-2 - TRBV18 -
CATKRTGGLYEQYF TGTGCCACCAAAAGGACAGGGGGGCTCTACGAGCAGTACTTC TRBJ2-7 once TRBV5-5 TRBD1
CASAKGRKDRAISNTEAFF TGCGCCAGCGCCAAGGGTAGGAAGGACAGGGCAATATCGAACACTGAAGCTTTCTTT TRBJ1-1 once TRBV4-1 TRBD1
CASSYAGAGANVLTF TGTGCCAGCAGTTATGCGGGGGCTGGGGCCAACGTCCTGACTTTC TRBJ2-6 - TRBV6-5 TRBD2
CASIHSGLPSYNEQFF TGTGCCAGCATCCACTCCGGGCTCCCCTCCTACAATGAGCAGTTCTTC TRBJ2-1 once TRBV2 -
CASSPRVKQPQHF TGTGCCAGCAGTCCGCGGGTAAAACAGCCCCAGCATTTT TRBJ1-5 - TRBV28 -
CASSFPGMGTDTQYF TGTGCCAGCAGCTTTCCGGGAATGGGCACAGATACGCAGTATTTT TRBJ2-3 - TRBV5-8 -
CATSRGGGFYTEAFF TGTGCCACCAGCAGAGGAGGGGGTTTCTACACTGAAGCTTTCTTT TRBJ1-1 - TRBV15 -
CASSSPGVPYEQYF TGTGCCAGCAGTTCCCCGGGGGTCCCCTACGAGCAGTACTTC TRBJ2-7 - TRBV27 -
CASSFDGTGGQKLFF TGTGCCAGCAGCTTCGACGGGACAGGGGGTCAAAAACTGTTTTTT TRBJ1-4 - TRBV11-2 TRBD1
CASSQGINEKLFF TGCGCCAGCAGCCAAGGGATTAATGAAAAACTGTTTTTT TRBJ1-4 - TRBV4-1 -
CASSSEGLASTDTQYF TGTGCCAGCAGTTCCGAGGGACTAGCGAGCACAGATACGCAGTATTTT TRBJ2-3 - TRBV28 TRBD2
CASSRIWPFLGQVPREQYF TGCGCCAGCAGCCGCATCTGGCCCTTCTTGGGACAGGTTCCTCGCGAGCAGTACTTC TRBJ2-7 - TRBV4-1 TRBD1
CASSLTDLPRYGYTF TGTGCCAGCAGCCTTACGGACCTCCCTCGATATGGCTACACCTTC TRBJ1-2 - TRBV6-6 -
CATSRGGLAGVYEQYF TGTGCCACCAGCAGAGGGGGACTAGCGGGAGTCTACGAGCAGTACTTC TRBJ2-7 - TRBV15 TRBD2
CASSHKAGQRTEAFF TGTGCCAGCAGTCATAAAGCGGGTCAGAGGACTGAAGCTTTCTTT TRBJ1-1 - TRBV27 -
CASYLTTGMNTEAFF TGTGCCAGCTACCTAACGACAGGAATGAACACTGAAGCCTTCTTT TRBJ1-1 - TRBV18 -
CASSPRLKGGELFF TGTGCCAGCTCACCGAGATTGAAGGGCGGGGAGCTGTTTTTT TRBJ2-2 - TRBV18 -
CASSAGEDHSYEQYF TGTGCCAGCAGCGCAGGGGAAGACCACTCCTACGAGCAGTACTTC TRBJ2-7 - TRBV28 -
CASSMRPETQYF TGTGCCAGTAGTATGAGGCCGGAGACCCAGTACTTC TRBJ2-5 - TRBV19 -
CASSLGEFQETQYF TGCGCCAGCAGCTTGGGGGAATTCCAAGAGACCCAGTACTTC TRBJ2-5 - TRBV5-1 -
CASETRRALYEQYF TGCGCCAGCGAAACGAGGAGGGCTCTCTACGAGCAGTACTTC TRBJ2-7 once TRBV23-1 -
CASSQEFSWGLAVYNEQFF TGTGCCAGCAGCCAAGAATTCTCTTGGGGACTAGCTGTCTACAATGAGCAGTTCTTC TRBJ2-1 - TRBV4-2 TRBD2
CASSLVHKETQYF TGTGCCAGCAGCTTAGTGCACAAAGAGACCCAGTACTTC TRBJ2-5 - TRBV7-2 -
CSYLRGDGTEAFF TGCAGCTACCTCAGGGGTGATGGCACTGAAGCTTTCTTT TRBJ1-1 - TRBV29-1 -
CASSLGTSGSHEQYF TGCGCCAGCAGCTTGGGGACTAGCGGGAGCCACGAGCAGTACTTC TRBJ2-7 - TRBV5-1 TRBD2
CATSINRGPSTDTQYF TGTGCCACCAGCATTAACAGGGGTCCGAGCACAGATACGCAGTATTTT TRBJ2-3 - TRBV15 TRBD1
CASRGTHSNQPQHF TGTGCCAGCAGGGGGACACATAGCAATCAGCCCCAGCATTTT TRBJ1-5 - TRBV6-1 -
CASSREGLGHGYTF TGTGCCAGCAGCCGCGAAGGGCTAGGGCATGGCTACACCTTC TRBJ1-2 once TRBV7-2 -
CAITATEGDTEAFF TGTGCCATCACCGCCACTGAAGGGGACACTGAAGCTTTCTTT TRBJ1-1 - TRBV10-3 -
CASSLWQGSDTIYF TGTGCCAGCAGCTTGTGGCAGGGGTCGGACACCATATATTTT TRBJ1-3 - TRBV5-4 -
CASSPFGTSTDTQYF TGCGCCAGCAGCCCTTTTGGGACTAGCACAGATACGCAGTATTTT TRBJ2-3 - TRBV5-1 -
CSVDNTEAFF TGCAGCGTTGACAACACTGAAGCTTTCTTT TRBJ1-1 - TRBV29-1 -
CASSYSKRGLSNEQFF TGTGCCAGCAGTTACTCGAAAAGGGGTCTATCAAATGAGCAGTTCTTC TRBJ2-1 - TRBV6-5 -
CASSPGVWTSGLGEQYF TGTGCCAGCAGCCCAGGCGTTTGGACTAGCGGTCTAGGAGAGCAGTACTTC TRBJ2-7 - TRBV7-2 TRBD2
CASSLTTLNNEQFF TGTGCCAGCAGCTTAACGACTCTTAACAATGAGCAGTTCTTC TRBJ2-1 - TRBV11-2 -